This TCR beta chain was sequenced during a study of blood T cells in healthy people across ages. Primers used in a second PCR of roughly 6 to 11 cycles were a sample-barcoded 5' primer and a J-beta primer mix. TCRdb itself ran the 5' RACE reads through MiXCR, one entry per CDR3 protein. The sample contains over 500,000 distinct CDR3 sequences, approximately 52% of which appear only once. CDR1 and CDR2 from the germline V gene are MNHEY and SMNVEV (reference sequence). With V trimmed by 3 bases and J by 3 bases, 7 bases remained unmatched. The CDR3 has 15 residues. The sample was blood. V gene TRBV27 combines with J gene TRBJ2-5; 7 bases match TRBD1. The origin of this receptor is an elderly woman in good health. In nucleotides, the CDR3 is TGTGCCAGCAGTTTCATAGGGGGCCTTGAAGAGACCCAGTACTTC. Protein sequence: CASSFIGGLEETQYF.